Below, 20 T cell receptor beta chains from the same sample are listed, as sequenced in a study of blood T cell repertoires in COVID-19. TCRdb's copy holds only in-frame clones and misses some; the assay was immunoSEQ multiplex PCR. This table holds a few hundred thousand clones, around 90% found once. Input material: PBMCs or T cells enriched from blood (not recorded which). These receptor sequences come from a woman aged 25 to 39 who had recovered from COVID-19.

The chain combines TRBV28 with TRBJ2-3; the D gene is possibly TRBD1 (5 bases). This CDR3 has 15 amino acids. Germline V gives CDR1 MDHEN, CDR2 SYDVKM. Trimming removed 3 bases at V and 2 bases at J, with 12 bases between. The chain's CDR3 is CASSFSGLYTDTQYF. The CDR3 bases are TGTGCCAGCAGTTTCTCAGGGCTTTACACAGATACGCAGTATTTT.

The chain uses TRBV28 and TRBJ1-5; D might be TRBD1 (5 bases). The CDR3 is 11 residues long. V shed 4 bases and J shed 8 bases, with 6 bases lying between them. Germline lookup yields CDR1 MDHEN and CDR2 SYDVKM. This CDR3 reads CASSSGEPQHF. CDR3 in DNA: TGTGCCAGCAGTTCGGGGGAGCCCCAGCATTTT.

The chain is built from TRBV2 and TRBJ1-6; D unresolved. Germline V CDR1 and CDR2: SNHLY, FYNNEI. The CDR3 totals 13 residues. The V and J ends lost 6 bases and 9 bases respectively, with 12 bases between them. The CDR3 here is CASSGGFASPLHF. Written as DNA, the CDR3 is TGTGCCAGCAGCGGCGGCTTCGCTTCACCCCTCCACTTT.

This chain connects TRBV30 to TRBJ1-1; perhaps TRBD1 as D (6 bases). Deletions cut 0 bases from V and 8 bases from J, with 10 bases between. Germline CDR1 GTSNPN, CDR2 SVGIG (reference sequence). There are 12 residues in the CDR3. CDR3 protein: CAWSVETGEAFF. CDR3 coding DNA: TGTGCCTGGAGTGTCGAAACAGGGGAAGCTTTCTTT.

V and J are TRBV3-1 (or the pseudogene TRBV3-2) and TRBJ1-2; D gene unclear. The CDR3 consists of 13 residues. CDR1 is LGHDT, CDR2 YNNKEL, per germline (reference sequence). Trimming left V 8 bases short and J 1 base short, with 11 bases between. The CDR3 nucleotides are TGTGCCAGCTCCCTCGGGAGTAACTATGGCTACACCTTC. Translated, it gives CASSLGSNYGYTF.

The chain has TRBV19 and TRBJ1-5; weak D call: TRBD1 (5 bases). Trimming left V 3 bases short and J 2 bases short, with 11 bases between. The CDR3 covers 15 residues. Germline-derived CDR1 and CDR2 are LNHDA and SQIVND (reference sequence). This chain's CDR3 is CASSIREGGNQPQHF. The CDR3 DNA sequence: TGTGCCAGTAGTATCAGGGAGGGCGGCAATCAGCCCCAGCATTTT.

The J gene is TRBJ2-7, the V gene TRBV18, with 7 bases lining up with TRBD2. J was trimmed by 2 bases and V by 3 bases; bases with no gene match: 16. This CDR3 region has 18 residues. CDR1 and CDR2 from the germline V gene are KGHSH and LQKENI. The CDR3 reads CASSPRDGGFHGAYEQYF. The CDR3, as DNA: TGTGCCAGCTCACCCCGGGACGGGGGGTTCCACGGGGCCTACGAGCAGTACTTC.

CDR3 bases: TGTGCCATCAGTCAGACAGGGTCTAATGAAAAACTGTTTTTT. Amino acid sequence: CAISQTGSNEKLFF. The chain uses TRBV10-3 and TRBJ1-4, with 7 bases that match TRBD1. Germline CDR1 is ENHRY and CDR2 is SYGVKD. CDR3 length: 14 amino acids. V lost 5 bases, J lost 3 bases, and 3 bases stayed unmatched.

The J gene is TRBJ2-7, the V gene TRBV27, with 7 bases aligning to TRBD1. The CDR3 has 15 amino acids. V was clipped by 5 bases and J by 5 bases; unmatched bases: 12. Germline CDR1 is MNHEY and CDR2 is SMNVEV (reference sequence). As DNA, the CDR3 is TGTGCCAGCAGTACGTACGGGACAGCCCTTAACGAGCAGTACTTC. This encodes CASSTYGTALNEQYF.

The V call is TRBV28, the J call TRBJ1-5, with TRBD1 matching 9 bases. The V gene end was trimmed by 5 bases and the J gene end by 5 bases; junction bases not matched to a gene: 13. The CDR3 has 17 amino acids. Germline V gives CDR1 MDHEN, CDR2 SYDVKM. CDR3 protein: CASSRDRVGLIYQPQHF. The CDR3 DNA is TGTGCCAGCAGTCGGGACAGGGTTGGCCTAATCTATCAGCCCCAGCATTTT.

The chain links TRBV4-3 to TRBJ2-7; D perhaps matches TRBD2 (5 bases). V lost 1 base and J 4 bases, leaving 14 bases between the germline ends. This CDR3 has 15 residues. Germline loops: CDR1 LGHNA, CDR2 YSLEER. The CDR3 sequence is CASSQAPGVAYEQYF. CDR3 nucleotides: TGCGCCAGCAGCCAAGCTCCCGGGGTAGCGTACGAGCAGTACTTC.

This clone was picked up one time. The chain has TRBV6-2 or TRBV6-3 and TRBJ1-3; no clear D gene. Deletions cut 0 bases from V and 2 bases from J, with 8 bases between. The CDR3 totals 15 residues. Germline V lookup: CDR1 MNHEY, CDR2 SVGEGT. The CDR3 is CASSYSRAAGNTIYF. The CDR3 DNA reads as TGTGCCAGCAGTTACTCGCGGGCGGCTGGAAACACCATATATTTT.

This sequence joins TRBV11-2 and TRBJ2-1, with 11 bases matching TRBD2. V trimming: 5 bases; J trimming: 6 bases; junction bases outside the gene matches: 6. Germline V CDR1 and CDR2: SGHAT, FQNNGV. This CDR3 has 15 residues. CDR3 sequence reads: CASSHSGGAGNEQFF. CDR3 coding DNA: TGTGCCAGCAGCCATAGCGGGGGGGCGGGCAATGAGCAGTTCTTC.

The chain has TRBV11-1 and TRBJ2-7; 9 nucleotides agree with TRBD1. V shed 5 bases and J 4 bases; nucleotides not matched to a gene: 12. Germline V lookup: CDR1 SGHAT, CDR2 FQDESV (reference sequence). This CDR3 has 16 residues. The CDR3 reads CASSLSRDRAIYEQYF. DNA for the CDR3: TGTGCCAGCAGCCTAAGTCGGGACAGGGCGATTTACGAGCAGTACTTC.

V is TRBV5-1 and J is TRBJ2-3; D is uncertain. This CDR3 contains 14 residues. Germline CDR1 reads SGHRS; CDR2 reads YFSETQ. V lost 3 bases and J lost 1, with 9 bases in between. CDR3 region: CASSSARGTDTQYF. As DNA, the CDR3 is TGCGCCAGCAGCTCCGCCCGGGGCACAGATACGCAGTATTTT.

The chain recombines TRBV11-3 with TRBJ2-7; D unclear. Trimming left V 3 bases short and J 6 bases short, with 15 bases between. Germline values: CDR1 SGHNT, CDR2 YENEEA. The CDR3 spans 14 residues. The CDR3 DNA reads TGTGCCAGCAGCTTCGCGACTCCTGTGGGCGAGCAGTACTTC. This codes for CASSFATPVGEQYF.

This chain uses TRBV5-1 with TRBJ2-1, with 8 bases that match TRBD2. Germline V gene data show CDR1 as SGHRS and CDR2 as YFSETQ. This CDR3 is built from 15 residues. The V and J ends lost 4 bases and 2 bases, in that order; junction bases with no gene match: 5. The CDR3 sequence is CASSQSGSTYNEQFF. The CDR3 DNA reads TGCGCCAGCAGCCAAAGCGGGAGCACCTACAATGAGCAGTTCTTC.

With regard to this clone: At one boundary the junction diverges from the germline segment, which might be a read error. This chain connects TRBV28 to TRBJ1-2, with unresolved D. The germline V gene encodes CDR1 MDHEN and CDR2 SYDVKM. This CDR3 spans 13 amino acids. The CDR3 protein is CAGSPASPYGYTF. CDR3 DNA sequence: TGTGCCGGCAGCCCCGCCAGTCCATATGGCTACACCTTC.

The chain joins TRBV5-1 to TRBJ2-4; 8 bases are a match to TRBD1. V shed 3 bases and J 0 bases; nucleotides not matched to a gene: 11. CDR1 is SGHRS, CDR2 YFSETQ, per germline. This CDR3 contains 18 residues. The CDR3 DNA sequence: TGCGCCAGCAGCTCTCATGACAGGGGCGGGATAGCCAAAAACATTCAGTACTTC. Protein: CASSSHDRGGIAKNIQYF.

V and J are TRBV7-9 and TRBJ1-1; a weak D match, TRBD1 (5 bases). The germline CDR1 and CDR2 sequences are SEHNR and FQNEAQ (reference sequence). Trimming shortened V by 2 bases and J by 7 bases, and 14 bases separated the two germline ends. The CDR3 sequence is 14 residues long. CDR3: CASSLSGNRSEAFF. As DNA, the CDR3 is TGTGCCAGCAGCTTATCTGGAAACAGGAGTGAAGCTTTCTTT.